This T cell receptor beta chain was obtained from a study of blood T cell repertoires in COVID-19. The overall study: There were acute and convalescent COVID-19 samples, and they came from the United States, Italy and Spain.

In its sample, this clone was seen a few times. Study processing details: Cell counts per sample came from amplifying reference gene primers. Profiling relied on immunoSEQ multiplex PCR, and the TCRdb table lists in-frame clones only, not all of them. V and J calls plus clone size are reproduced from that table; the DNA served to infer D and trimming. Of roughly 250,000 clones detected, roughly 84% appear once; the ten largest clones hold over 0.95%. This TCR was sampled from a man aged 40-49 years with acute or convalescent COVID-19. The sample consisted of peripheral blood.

The CDR3 spells CAIKRLSRGEVSNQPQHF. CDR3 sequence (DNA): TGTGCCATCAAACGGCTGAGCAGGGGTGAAGTTAGCAATCAGCCCCAGCATTTT. J is TRBJ1-5 and V is TRBV10-3; weak D call: TRBD1 (6 bases). CDR3 size: 18 residues. V shed 7 bases and J shed 0 bases, with 22 bases lying between them. Germline values: CDR1 ENHRY, CDR2 SYGVKD.